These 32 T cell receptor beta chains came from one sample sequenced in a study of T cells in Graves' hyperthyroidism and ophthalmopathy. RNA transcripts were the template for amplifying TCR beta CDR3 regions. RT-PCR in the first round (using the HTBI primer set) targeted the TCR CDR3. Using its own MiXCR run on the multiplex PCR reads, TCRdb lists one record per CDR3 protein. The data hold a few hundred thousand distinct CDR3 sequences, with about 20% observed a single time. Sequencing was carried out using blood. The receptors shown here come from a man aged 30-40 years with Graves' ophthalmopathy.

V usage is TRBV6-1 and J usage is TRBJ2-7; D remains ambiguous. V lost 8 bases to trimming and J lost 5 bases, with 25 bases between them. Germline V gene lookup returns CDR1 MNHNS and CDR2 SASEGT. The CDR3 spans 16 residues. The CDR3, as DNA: TGTGCCAGCTCAAATTTTTCTCCGGGCTCCGTGCACGAGCAGTACTTC. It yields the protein CASSNFSPGSVHEQYF.

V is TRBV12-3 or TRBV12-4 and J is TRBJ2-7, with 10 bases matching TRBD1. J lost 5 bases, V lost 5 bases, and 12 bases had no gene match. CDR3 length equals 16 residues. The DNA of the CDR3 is TGTGCCAGCAGTCGCGGCGGGGGACAGGGGATCCACGAGCAGTACTTC. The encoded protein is CASSRGGGQGIHEQYF.

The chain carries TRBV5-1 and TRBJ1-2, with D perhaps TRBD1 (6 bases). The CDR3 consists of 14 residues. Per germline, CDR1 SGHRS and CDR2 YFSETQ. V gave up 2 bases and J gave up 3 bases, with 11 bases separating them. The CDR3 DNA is TGCGCCAGCAGCTTCGCGGCAGGGGACTATGGCTACACCTTC. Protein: CASSFAAGDYGYTF.

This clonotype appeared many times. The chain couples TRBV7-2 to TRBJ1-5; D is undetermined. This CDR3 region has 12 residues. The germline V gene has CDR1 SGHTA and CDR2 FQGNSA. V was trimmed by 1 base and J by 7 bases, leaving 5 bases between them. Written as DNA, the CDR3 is TGTGCCAGCAGCTTAGGGGCACAGCCCCAGCATTTT. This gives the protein CASSLGAQPQHF. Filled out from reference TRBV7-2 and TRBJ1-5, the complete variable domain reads GAGVSQSPSNKVTEKGKDVELRCDPISGHTALYWYRQSLGQGLEFLIYFQGNSAPDKSGLPSDRFSAERTGGSVSTLTIQRTQQEDSAVYLCASSLGAQPQHFGDGTRLSIL.

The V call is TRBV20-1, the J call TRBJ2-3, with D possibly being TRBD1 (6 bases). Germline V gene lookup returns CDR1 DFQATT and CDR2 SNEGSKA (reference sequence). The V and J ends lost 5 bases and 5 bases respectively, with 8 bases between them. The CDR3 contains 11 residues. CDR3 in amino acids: CSAVQGDTQYF. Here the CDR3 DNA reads TGCAGTGCTGTACAGGGAGATACGCAGTATTTT.

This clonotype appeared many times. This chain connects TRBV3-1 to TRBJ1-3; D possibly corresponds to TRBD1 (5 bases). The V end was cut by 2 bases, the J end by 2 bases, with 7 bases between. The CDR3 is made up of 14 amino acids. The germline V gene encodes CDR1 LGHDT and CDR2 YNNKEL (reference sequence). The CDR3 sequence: CASSQWGTGNTIYF. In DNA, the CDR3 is TGTGCCAGCAGCCAATGGGGGACTGGAAACACCATATATTTT.

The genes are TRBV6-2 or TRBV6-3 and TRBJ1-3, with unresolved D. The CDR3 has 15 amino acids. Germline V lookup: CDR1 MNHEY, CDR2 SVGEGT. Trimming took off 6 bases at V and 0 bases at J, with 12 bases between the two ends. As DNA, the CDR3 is TGTGCCAGCAGGCTCCGACCCCGCTCTGGAAACACCATATATTTT. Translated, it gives CASRLRPRSGNTIYF.

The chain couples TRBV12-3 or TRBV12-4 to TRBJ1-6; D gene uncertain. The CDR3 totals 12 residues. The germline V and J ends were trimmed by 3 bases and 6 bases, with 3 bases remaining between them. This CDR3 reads CASSFINSPLHF. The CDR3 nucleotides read TGTGCCAGCAGTTTTATTAATTCACCCCTCCACTTT.

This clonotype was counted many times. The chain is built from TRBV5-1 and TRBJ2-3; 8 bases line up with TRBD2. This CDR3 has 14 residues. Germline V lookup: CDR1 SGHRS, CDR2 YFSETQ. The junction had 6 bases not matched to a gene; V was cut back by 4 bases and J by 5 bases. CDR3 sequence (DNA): TGCGCCAGCAGCATCAGCGGGAGAGAAGATACGCAGTATTTT. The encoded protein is CASSISGREDTQYF.

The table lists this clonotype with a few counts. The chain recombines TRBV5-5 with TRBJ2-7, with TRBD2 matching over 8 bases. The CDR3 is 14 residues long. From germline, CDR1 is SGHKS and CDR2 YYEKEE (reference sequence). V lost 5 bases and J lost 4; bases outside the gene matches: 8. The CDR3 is CASRPGGGAYEQYF. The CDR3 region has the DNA TGTGCCAGCAGACCGGGAGGGGGGGCGTACGAGCAGTACTTC.

Written as DNA, the CDR3 is TGTGCCAGCAGTTTAAGAGGGTCCGGCAATCAGCCCCAGCATTTT. Its translation: CASSLRGSGNQPQHF. The chain has TRBV28 and TRBJ1-5; D not certain. CDR1 and CDR2 from the germline V gene are MDHEN and SYDVKM. The CDR3 sequence is 15 residues long. Trimming took off 2 bases at V and 2 bases at J, with 10 bases between the two ends.

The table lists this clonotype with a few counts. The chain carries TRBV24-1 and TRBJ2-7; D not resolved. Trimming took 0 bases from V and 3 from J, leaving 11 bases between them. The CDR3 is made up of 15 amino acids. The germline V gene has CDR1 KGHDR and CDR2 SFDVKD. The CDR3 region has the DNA TGTGCCACCAGTGATTTGCGTCGGAGTGGCTACGAGCAGTACTTC. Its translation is CATSDLRRSGYEQYF.

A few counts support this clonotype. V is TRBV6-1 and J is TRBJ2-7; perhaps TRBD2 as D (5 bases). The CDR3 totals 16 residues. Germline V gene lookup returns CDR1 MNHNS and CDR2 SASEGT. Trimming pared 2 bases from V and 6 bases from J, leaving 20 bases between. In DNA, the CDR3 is TGTGCCAGCAGTGAAATACGAGCGGTCCTCCTACGCGAGCAGTACTTC. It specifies CASSEIRAVLLREQYF.

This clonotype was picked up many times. CDR3 amino acids: CASSLGRVGSPLHF. The CDR3 bases are TGTGCCAGCAGTTTAGGGAGGGTCGGTTCACCCCTCCACTTT. This chain connects TRBV28 to TRBJ1-6; the D is unclear. Germline values: CDR1 MDHEN, CDR2 SYDVKM. CDR3 length equals 14 residues. Trimming took 2 bases from V and 9 from J, leaving 11 bases between them.

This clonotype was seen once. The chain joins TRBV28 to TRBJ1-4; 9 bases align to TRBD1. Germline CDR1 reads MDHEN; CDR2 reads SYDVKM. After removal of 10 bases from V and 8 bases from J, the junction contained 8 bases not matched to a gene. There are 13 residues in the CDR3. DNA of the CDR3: TGTGCCACCCCGGGACAGGGAGGCGAAAAACTGTTTTTT. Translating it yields CATPGQGGEKLFF.

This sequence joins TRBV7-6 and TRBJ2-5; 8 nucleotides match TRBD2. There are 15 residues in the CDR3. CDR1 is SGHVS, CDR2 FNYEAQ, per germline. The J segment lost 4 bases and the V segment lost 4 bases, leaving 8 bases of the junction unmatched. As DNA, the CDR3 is TGTGCCAGCAGCTCCCTCGGGGGGGGTGGAGAGACCCAGTACTTC. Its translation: CASSSLGGGGETQYF.

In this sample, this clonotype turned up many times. In DNA, the CDR3 is TGTGCCAGCAGCTATACGGTTTCCGGAAACACCTTC. As protein: CASSYTVSGNTF. The J gene is TRBJ1-2, the V gene TRBV11-3; D unresolved. The CDR3 runs to 12 residues. Germline V gives CDR1 SGHNT, CDR2 YENEEA. V lost 4 bases, J lost 12 bases, and 15 bases lay in between.

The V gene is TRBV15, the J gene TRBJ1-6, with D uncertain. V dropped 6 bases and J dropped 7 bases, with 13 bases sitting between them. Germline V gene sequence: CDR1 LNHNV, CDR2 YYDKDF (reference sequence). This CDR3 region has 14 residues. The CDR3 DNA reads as TGTGCCACCAGACCCAAAAGGTTGAATTCACCCCTCCACTTT. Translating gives CATRPKRLNSPLHF.

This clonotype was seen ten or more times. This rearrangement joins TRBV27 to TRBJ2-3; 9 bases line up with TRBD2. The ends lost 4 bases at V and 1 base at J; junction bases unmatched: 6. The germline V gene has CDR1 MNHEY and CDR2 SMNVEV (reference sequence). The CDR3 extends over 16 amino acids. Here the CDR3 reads CASSSHRTSGTDTQYF. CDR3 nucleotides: TGTGCCAGCAGTTCCCACCGGACTAGCGGCACAGATACGCAGTATTTT.

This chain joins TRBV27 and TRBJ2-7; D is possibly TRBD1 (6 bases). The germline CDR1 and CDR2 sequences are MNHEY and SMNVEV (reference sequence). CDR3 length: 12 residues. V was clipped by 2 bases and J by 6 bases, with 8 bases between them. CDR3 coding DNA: TGTGCCAGCAGTTTACCGACAGGCGAGCAGTACTTC. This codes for CASSLPTGEQYF.

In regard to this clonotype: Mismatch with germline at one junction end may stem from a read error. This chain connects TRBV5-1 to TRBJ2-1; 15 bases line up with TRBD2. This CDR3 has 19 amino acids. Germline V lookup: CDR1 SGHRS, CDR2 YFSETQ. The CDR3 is CASSAFGGLAGGSYNEQFF. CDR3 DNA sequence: TGTGCCAGCAGCGCGTTTGGTGGACTAGCGGGAGGGTCATACAATGAGCAGTTCTTC.

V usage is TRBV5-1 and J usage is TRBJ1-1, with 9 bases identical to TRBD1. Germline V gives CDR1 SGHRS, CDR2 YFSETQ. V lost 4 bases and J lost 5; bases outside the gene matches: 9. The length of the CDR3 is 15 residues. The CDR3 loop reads CASSSGQGWLTEAFF. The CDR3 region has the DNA TGCGCCAGCAGCAGCGGACAGGGGTGGTTGACTGAAGCTTTCTTT.

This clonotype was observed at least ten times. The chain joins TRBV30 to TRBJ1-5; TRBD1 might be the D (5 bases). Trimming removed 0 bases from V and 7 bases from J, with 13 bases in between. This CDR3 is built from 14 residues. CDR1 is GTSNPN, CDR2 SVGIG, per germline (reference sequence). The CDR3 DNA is TGTGCCTGGAGTGTTGGGGGTAATGGGCAGCCCCAGCATTTT. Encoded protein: CAWSVGGNGQPQHF. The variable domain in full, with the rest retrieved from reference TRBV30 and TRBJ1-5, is SQTIHQWPATLVQPVGSPLSLECTVEGTSNPNLYWYRQAAGRGLQLLFYSVGIGQISSEVPQNLSASRPQDRQFILSSKKLLLSDSGFYLCAWSVGGNGQPQHFGDGTRLSIL.

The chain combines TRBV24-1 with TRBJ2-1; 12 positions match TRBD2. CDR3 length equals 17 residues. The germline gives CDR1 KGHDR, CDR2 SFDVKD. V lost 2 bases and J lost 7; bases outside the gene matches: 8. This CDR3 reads CATSDSRTSGKGNEQFF. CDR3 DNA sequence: TGTGCCACCAGTGATTCACGGACTAGCGGGAAAGGGAATGAGCAGTTCTTC.

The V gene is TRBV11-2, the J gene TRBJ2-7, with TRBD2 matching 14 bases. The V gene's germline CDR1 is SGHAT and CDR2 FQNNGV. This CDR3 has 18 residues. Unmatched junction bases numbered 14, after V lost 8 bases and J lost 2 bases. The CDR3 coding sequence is TGTGCCAGCTCACTGTCCGGGACTAGCGGGAGCGCTCCCTACGAGCAGTACTTC. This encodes CASSLSGTSGSAPYEQYF.

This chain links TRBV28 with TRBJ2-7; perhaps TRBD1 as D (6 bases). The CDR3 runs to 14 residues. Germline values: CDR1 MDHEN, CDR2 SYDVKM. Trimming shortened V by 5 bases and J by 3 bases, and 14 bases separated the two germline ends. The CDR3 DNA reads TGTGCCAGCAGTCCATGGGGACAAATCTACGAGCAGTACTTC. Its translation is CASSPWGQIYEQYF.

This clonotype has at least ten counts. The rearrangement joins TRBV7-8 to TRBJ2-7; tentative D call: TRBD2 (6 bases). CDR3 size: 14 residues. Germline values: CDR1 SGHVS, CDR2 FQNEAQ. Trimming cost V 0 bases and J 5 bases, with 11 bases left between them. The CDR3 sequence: CASSLAGGSHEQYF. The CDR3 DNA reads TGTGCCAGCAGCTTAGCGGGAGGCAGCCACGAGCAGTACTTC. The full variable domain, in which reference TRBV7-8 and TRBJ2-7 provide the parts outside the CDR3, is GAGVSQSPRYKVAKRGQDVALRCDPISGHVSLFWYQQALGQGPEFLTYFQNEAQLDKSGLPSDRFFAERPEGSVSTLKIQRTQQEDSAVYLCASSLAGGSHEQYFGPGTRLTVT.

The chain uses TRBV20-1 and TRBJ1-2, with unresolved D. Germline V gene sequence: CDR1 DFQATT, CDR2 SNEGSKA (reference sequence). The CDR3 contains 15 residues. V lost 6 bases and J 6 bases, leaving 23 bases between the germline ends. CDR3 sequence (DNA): TGCAGTGCCCAAGGGCCGGACGACGCAAACGATGGCTACACCTTC. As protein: CSAQGPDDANDGYTF.

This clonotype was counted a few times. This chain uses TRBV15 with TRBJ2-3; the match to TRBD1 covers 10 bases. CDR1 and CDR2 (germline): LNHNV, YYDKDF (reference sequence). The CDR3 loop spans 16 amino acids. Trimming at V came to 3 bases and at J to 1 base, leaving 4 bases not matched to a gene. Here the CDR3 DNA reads TGTGCCACCAGCAGCGACGGGACAGGGGGCACAGATACGCAGTATTTT. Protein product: CATSSDGTGGTDTQYF.

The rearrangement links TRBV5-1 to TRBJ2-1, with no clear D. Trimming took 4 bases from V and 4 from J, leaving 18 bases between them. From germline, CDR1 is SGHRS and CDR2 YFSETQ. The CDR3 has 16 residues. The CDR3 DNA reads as TGCGCCAGCAGCGGCGACTCCGCCGCAAAATACAATGAGCAGTTCTTC. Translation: CASSGDSAAKYNEQFF.

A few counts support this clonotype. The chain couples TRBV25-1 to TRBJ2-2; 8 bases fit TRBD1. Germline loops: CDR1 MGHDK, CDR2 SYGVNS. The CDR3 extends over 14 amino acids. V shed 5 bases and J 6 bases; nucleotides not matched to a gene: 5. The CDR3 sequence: CASSRDRGAGELFF. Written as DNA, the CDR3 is TGTGCCAGCAGTCGAGACAGGGGCGCCGGGGAGCTGTTTTTT.

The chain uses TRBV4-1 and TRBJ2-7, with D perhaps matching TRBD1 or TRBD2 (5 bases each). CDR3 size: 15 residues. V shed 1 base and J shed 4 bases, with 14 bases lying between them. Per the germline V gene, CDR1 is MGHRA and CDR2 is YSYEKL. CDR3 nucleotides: TGCGCCAGCAGCCAAGGGTCCGGGGCTGGGTACGAGCAGTACTTC. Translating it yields CASSQGSGAGYEQYF.